This T cell receptor (beta chain) came from a study of T cells in Graves' hyperthyroidism and ophthalmopathy. Findings and caveats of the study: In the analysis, a 13 V-J model separated ophthalmopathy from stable hyperthyroidism.

The investigators amplified TCR beta CDR3 regions from RNA transcripts. TCR CDR3 underwent first-round RT-PCR with the HTBI primer set. TCRdb passed the multiplex PCR reads through MiXCR, listing each CDR3 protein once. The sample has 600,000 to 700,000 distinct CDR3 sequences; about 15% are singletons. In the ophthalmopathy cohort, Clinical Activity Score was at least 3, NOSPECS grade at least 4, and duration under 3 months. Thyroid ultrasound and orbital computed tomography, with clinical symptoms and serum thyroxine and TRAb, informed diagnoses. From germline, CDR1 is MNHEY and CDR2 SVGAGI. The J segment lost 3 bases and the V segment lost 5 bases, leaving 4 bases of the junction unmatched. The CDR3 loop spans 14 amino acids. For this clonotype: What it recognizes is unknown.

Sample: blood. The receptor was derived from a woman between 40 and 50 years old with Graves' ophthalmopathy. The chain has TRBV6-5 and TRBJ1-2; 9 nucleotides agree with TRBD1. CDR3 nucleotide sequence: TGTGCCAGCAGTCACAGGACAGGGGACTATGGCTACACCTTC. Translated: CASSHRTGDYGYTF.